This TCR beta chain comes out of a study of blood T cell repertoires in COVID-19 (dated by TCRdb to 2019 to 2021). Describing the broader study: Collaborator samples came from the United States, Italy and Spain and covered acute and convalescent phases of COVID-19. The samples were drawn from two sources: the first 160 participants of the ongoing ImmuneRACE study, and 1,254 subjects contributed by 6 global collaborators. The material from the prospective study consisted of cDNA or gDNA derived from T cells, B-cell-depleted T cells, or PBMCs. Where available, HLA class I and class II types were obtained from metadata supplied by the sample provider rather than from assay-based typing. Sample metadata almost always included a de-identified subject ID, COVID-19 status, age in years and sex. The repertoires were released in a freely available public database intended as a resource for research on the immune response to SARS-CoV-2. Subjects who had been exposed to COVID-19, were actively infected with it, or had recovered from it provided the deeply sampled blood TCRbeta repertoires that made up the dataset. Overall study outcomes, separate from this receptor: How much clinical and demographic metadata was included differed by source and by participant, and the metadata was provided uncurated.

The germline V and J ends show losses of 1 base and 6 bases respectively, and no gene match explains 4 bases of the junction. According to the germline V gene, CDR1 reads SGDLS and CDR2 reads YYNGEE. Its CDR3 holds 15 amino acids, cysteine through phenylalanine. Here the CDR3 DNA is all that survives: 45 bases in frame from base 1. The collaborating institutions used their own protocols to collect whole blood in K2EDTA tubes. For TCRbeta analysis, collaborators shipped samples as frozen whole blood, isolated PBMCs, or DNA extracted from either of those sample types. Notes on this clone: It has no known antigen specificity. Qualities for individual bases were not recorded, and no much larger clone is one base off.

TCRbeta CDR3 regions were amplified from genomic DNA using the immunoSEQ Assay, a bias-controlled multiplex PCR. Per the authors' processing: Nucleated cell counts per sample were estimated from amplification of reference gene primers within the assay. To quantify the absolute abundance of each unique TCRbeta CDR3 rearrangement, sequence reads were collapsed and filtered. For each sample, productive Simpson clonality was calculated by taking the square root of Simpson's diversity index across productive rearrangements. Not all clones reach the TCRdb copy of this immuneACCESS table, which keeps in-frame sequences only. Checked studies attribute under half of the gap to unresolved V genes and leave the rest unexplained. For V, J and clone size, that table is used; D and trimming come from the DNA. This sample is represented by approximately 72,000 clones; roughly nine tenths of them were singletons. The leading ten clones occupy less than 15% of the sample.

The specimen was peripheral blood. The sequence joins TRBV9 to TRBJ2-2, with 9 bases matching TRBD2. The source is an older woman with acute or convalescent COVID-19. For the CDR3, the sequence is CASSVTGGGAGELFF. The nucleotide sequence reads TGTGCCAGCAGCGTAACTGGCGGGGGGGCCGGGGAGCTGTTTTTT.